This TCR beta chain came from a study of T cell repertoires in cytomegalovirus infection. Overall study context: An indication of both CMV infection and matching HLA type came from public TCR beta signatures.

Via MiXCR, TCRdb re-called the reads, giving one row per CDR3 protein. The data show about 530,000 distinct CDR3 sequences, about 26% seen once. Germline trimming cut 8 bases from V and 0 bases from J; bases unmatched to any gene: 9. Germline V gives CDR1 MNHEY, CDR2 SVGEGT. The CDR3 length is 15 residues. The chain couples TRBV6-2 or TRBV6-3 to TRBJ1-1; TRBD1 matches at 7 bases. The sequenced sample was PBMCs. The receptor's source is a human donor in good health (CMV status not recorded). Some clones in this sample may be carry-over from other donors' samples. For the CDR3, the DNA is TGTGCCAGCGCGGGGACAGTCTATATGAACACTGAAGCTTTCTTT. Protein sequence: CASAGTVYMNTEAFF.